This T cell receptor (beta chain) was recorded in a study of graft-versus-host responses after intestinal transplantation. Study observations and caveats: Peak circulating GvH clone levels tracked with early post-transplant HvG declines. Recipient marrow contained GvH clones, some of which appeared first in ileum or blood.

This CDR3 comprises 14 residues. Germline V gene sequence: CDR1 GTSNPN, CDR2 SVGIG (reference sequence). Trimming took 2 bases from V and 3 from J, leaving 12 bases between them. With about 200,000 irradiated, violet-dye-labeled stimulator cells, about 200,000 CFSE-labeled responder cells were plated. After the reaction, proliferating CFSE-low CD3+CD4+ and CD3+CD8+ responders were sorted. Only in-frame clones appear in the TCRdb table, and some are missing; sequencing was by immunoSEQ multiplex PCR. This repertoire shows 8,000 to 10,000 clones, 27% found once; its top ten account for 5%. This clone was seen a few times. Since a much larger clone is just one base distant, this may be a read error.

This specimen consisted of alloreactive CD8+ T cells from a mixed lymphocyte reaction culture, obtained before transplantation. The subset here: CFSE-low proliferating T cells sorted from roughly 6-day pre-transplant mixed lymphocyte reaction (GvH or HvG direction). The gene calls are TRBV30 and TRBJ2-3, with D hard to call. This TCR was sampled from a human patient who was an organ donor for intestinal transplantation. For the CDR3, the DNA is TGTGCCTGGAGTCTATGGGTTAAGACAGATACGCAGTATTTT. It codes for CAWSLWVKTDTQYF. Drawing the rest from reference TRBV30 and TRBJ2-3, the complete variable domain is SQTIHQWPATLVQPVGSPLSLECTVEGTSNPNLYWYRQAAGRGLQLLFYSVGIGQISSEVPQNLSASRPQDRQFILSSKKLLLSDSGFYLCAWSLWVKTDTQYFGPGTRLTVL.